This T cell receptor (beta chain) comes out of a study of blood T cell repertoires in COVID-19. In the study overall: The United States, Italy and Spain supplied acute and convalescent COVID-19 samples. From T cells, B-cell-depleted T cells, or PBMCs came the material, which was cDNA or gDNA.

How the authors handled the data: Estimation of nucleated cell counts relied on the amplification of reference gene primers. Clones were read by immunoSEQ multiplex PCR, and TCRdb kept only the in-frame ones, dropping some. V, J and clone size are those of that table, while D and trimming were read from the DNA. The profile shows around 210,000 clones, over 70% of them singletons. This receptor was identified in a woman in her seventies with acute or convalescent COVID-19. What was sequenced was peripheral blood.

CDR3 DNA sequence: TGCAGCGTTGAGGGTGCGGGACTAGACTACAATGAGCAGTTCTTC. The encoded protein is CSVEGAGLDYNEQFF. The rearrangement joins TRBV29-1 to TRBJ2-1; 8 bases are shared with TRBD2. V trimming: 3 bases; J trimming: 3 bases; junction bases outside the gene matches: 7. CDR1 is SQVTM and CDR2 is ANQGSEA in the germline V gene. This CDR3 has 15 residues.